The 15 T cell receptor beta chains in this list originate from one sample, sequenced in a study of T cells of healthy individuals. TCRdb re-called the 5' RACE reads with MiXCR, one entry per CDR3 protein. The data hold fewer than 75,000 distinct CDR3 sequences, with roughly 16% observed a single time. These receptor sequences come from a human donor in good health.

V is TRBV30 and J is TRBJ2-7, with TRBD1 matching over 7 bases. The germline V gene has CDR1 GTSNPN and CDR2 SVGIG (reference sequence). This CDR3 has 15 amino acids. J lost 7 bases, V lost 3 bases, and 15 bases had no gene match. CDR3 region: CAWSELGQATREQYF. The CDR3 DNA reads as TGTGCCTGGAGCGAACTCGGACAGGCTACCAGGGAGCAGTACTTC.

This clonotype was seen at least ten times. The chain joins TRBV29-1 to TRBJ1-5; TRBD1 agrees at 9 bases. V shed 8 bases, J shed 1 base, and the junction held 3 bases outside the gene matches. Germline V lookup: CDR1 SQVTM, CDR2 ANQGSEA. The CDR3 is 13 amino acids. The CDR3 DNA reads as TGCAGCACCGGACAGGGGAGCAATCAGCCCCAGCATTTT. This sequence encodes CSTGQGSNQPQHF.

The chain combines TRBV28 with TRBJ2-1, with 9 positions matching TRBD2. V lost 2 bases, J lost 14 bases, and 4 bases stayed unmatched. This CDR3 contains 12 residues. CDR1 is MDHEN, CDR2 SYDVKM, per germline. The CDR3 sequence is CASSLRGGEEFF. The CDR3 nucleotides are TGTGCCAGCAGTTTACGCGGGGGGGAGGAGTTCTTC.

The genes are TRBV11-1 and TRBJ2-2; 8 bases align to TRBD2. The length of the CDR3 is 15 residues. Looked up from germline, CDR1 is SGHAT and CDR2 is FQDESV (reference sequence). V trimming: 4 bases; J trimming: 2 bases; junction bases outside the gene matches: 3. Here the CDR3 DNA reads TGTGCCAGCAGCTCCAGCGGGGGCAACACCGGGGAGCTGTTTTTT. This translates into CASSSSGGNTGELFF.

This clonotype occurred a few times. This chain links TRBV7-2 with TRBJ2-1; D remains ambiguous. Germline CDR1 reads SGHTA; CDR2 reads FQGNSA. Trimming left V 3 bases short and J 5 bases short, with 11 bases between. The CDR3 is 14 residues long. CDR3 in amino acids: CASSFRLVDNEQFF. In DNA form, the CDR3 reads TGTGCCAGCAGCTTTCGTCTAGTTGACAATGAGCAGTTCTTC.

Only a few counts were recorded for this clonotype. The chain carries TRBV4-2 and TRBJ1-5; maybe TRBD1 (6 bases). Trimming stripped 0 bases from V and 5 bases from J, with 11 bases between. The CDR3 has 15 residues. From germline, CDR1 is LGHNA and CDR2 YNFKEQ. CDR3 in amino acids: CASSQDGRGYQPQHF. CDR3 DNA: TGTGCCAGCAGCCAAGATGGCAGGGGTTATCAGCCCCAGCATTTT.

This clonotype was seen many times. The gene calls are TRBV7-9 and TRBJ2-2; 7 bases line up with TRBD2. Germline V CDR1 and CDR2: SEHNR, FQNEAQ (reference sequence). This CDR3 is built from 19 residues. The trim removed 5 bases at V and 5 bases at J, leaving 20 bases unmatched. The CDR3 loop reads CASSPPLLASGIGTGELFF. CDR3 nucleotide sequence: TGTGCCAGCAGCCCCCCCCTACTAGCGAGCGGGATAGGGACCGGGGAGCTGTTTTTT. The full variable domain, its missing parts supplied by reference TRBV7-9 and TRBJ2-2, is DTGVSQNPRHKITKRGQNVTFRCDPISEHNRLYWYRQTLGQGPEFLTYFQNEAQLEKSRLLSDRFSAERPKGSFSTLEIQRTEQGDSAMYLCASSPPLLASGIGTGELFFGEGSRLTVL.

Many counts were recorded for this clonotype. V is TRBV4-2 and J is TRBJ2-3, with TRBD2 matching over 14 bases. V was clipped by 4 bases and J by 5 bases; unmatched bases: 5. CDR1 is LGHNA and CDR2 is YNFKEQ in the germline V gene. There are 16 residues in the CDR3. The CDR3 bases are TGTGCCAGCAGCCCCGGACTAGCGGGAGGAATAGATACGCAGTATTTT. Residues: CASSPGLAGGIDTQYF.

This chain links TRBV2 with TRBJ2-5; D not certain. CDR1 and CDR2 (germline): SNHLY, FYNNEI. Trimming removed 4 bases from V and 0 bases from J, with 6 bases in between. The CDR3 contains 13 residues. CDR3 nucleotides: TGTGCCAGCAGTGGCAACGACCAAGAGACCCAGTACTTC. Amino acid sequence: CASSGNDQETQYF. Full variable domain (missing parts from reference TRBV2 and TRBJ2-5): EPEVTQTPSHQVTQMGQEVILRCVPISNHLYFYWYRQILGQKVEFLVSFYNNEISEKSEIFDDQFSVERPDGSNFTLKIRSTKLEDSAMYFCASSGNDQETQYFGPGTRLLVL.

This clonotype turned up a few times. Written as DNA, the CDR3 is TGTGCCAGCAGCGTTTCTAGCGGGAGTCAGGTTGAGCAGTTCTTC. It encodes CASSVSSGSQVEQFF. The rearrangement uses TRBV9 and TRBJ2-1; 10 bases line up with TRBD2. Germline values: CDR1 SGDLS, CDR2 YYNGEE. Germline trimming cut 2 bases from V and 9 bases from J; bases unmatched to any gene: 8. The CDR3 has 15 amino acids.

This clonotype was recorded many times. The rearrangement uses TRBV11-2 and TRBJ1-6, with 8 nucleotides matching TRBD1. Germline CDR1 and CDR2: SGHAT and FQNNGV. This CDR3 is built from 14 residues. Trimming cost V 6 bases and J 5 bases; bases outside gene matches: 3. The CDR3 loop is CASSPGQDNSPLHF. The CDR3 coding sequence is TGTGCCAGCAGTCCGGGACAGGATAATTCACCCCTCCACTTT.

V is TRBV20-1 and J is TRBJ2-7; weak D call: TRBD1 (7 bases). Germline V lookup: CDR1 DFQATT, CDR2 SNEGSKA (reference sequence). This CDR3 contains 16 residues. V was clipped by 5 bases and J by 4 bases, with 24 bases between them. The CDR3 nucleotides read TGCAGTGCTCCCTCGATTAAGCAGGGGGGAATATACGAGCAGTACTTC. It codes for CSAPSIKQGGIYEQYF.

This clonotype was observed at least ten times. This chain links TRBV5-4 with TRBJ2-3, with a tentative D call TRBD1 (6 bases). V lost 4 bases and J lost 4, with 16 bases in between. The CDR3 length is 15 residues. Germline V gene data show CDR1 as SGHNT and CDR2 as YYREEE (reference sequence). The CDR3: CASSEMSQGPDTQYF. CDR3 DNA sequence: TGTGCCAGCAGCGAGATGAGCCAGGGGCCAGATACGCAGTATTTT.

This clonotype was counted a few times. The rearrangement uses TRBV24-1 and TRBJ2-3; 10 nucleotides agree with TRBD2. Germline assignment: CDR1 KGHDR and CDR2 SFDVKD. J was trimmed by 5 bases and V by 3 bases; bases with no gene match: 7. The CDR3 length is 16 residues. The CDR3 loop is CATSDPSGSARDTQYF. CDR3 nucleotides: TGTGCCACCAGTGATCCTAGCGGGAGTGCGAGAGATACGCAGTATTTT.

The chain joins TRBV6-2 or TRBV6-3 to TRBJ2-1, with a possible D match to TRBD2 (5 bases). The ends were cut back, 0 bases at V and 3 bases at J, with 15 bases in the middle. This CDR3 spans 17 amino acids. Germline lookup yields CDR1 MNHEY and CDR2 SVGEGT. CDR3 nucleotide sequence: TGTGCCAGCAGTTACTCACCGCCCCGCGGGCTCTACAATGAGCAGTTCTTC. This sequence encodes CASSYSPPRGLYNEQFF.